The clone carrying this TCR beta chain was picked up many times. Its antigen is not known. Out of 10 ml of fresh peripheral blood came the PBMCs. This record comes from a study of T cells in Graves' hyperthyroidism and ophthalmopathy. About the study: Staff took peripheral blood when the initial diagnosis was made, before any treatment began. Points from the study as a whole: Most thyroid clonotypes expanded above 0.001 appeared in blood too.

RNA transcripts served as the template for amplifying TCR beta CDR3 regions. The HTBI set primed first-round TCR CDR3 RT-PCR. Each CDR3 protein is one row after TCRdb ran MiXCR on the multiplex PCR reads. This table holds some 320,000 distinct CDR3 sequences, approximately 13% found once. Sequencing input: blood. This receptor was identified in a woman aged 40 to 49 with Graves' ophthalmopathy.

Written as DNA, the CDR3 is TGTGCCAGTACGGGGGGAGGTAGCAATCAGCCCCAGCATTTT. This sequence encodes CASTGGGSNQPQHF. The V call is TRBV19, the J call TRBJ1-5; TRBD1 might be the D (5 bases). Trimming took 7 bases from V and 0 from J, leaving 10 bases between them. Per germline, CDR1 LNHDA and CDR2 SQIVND (reference sequence). This CDR3 comprises 14 residues.